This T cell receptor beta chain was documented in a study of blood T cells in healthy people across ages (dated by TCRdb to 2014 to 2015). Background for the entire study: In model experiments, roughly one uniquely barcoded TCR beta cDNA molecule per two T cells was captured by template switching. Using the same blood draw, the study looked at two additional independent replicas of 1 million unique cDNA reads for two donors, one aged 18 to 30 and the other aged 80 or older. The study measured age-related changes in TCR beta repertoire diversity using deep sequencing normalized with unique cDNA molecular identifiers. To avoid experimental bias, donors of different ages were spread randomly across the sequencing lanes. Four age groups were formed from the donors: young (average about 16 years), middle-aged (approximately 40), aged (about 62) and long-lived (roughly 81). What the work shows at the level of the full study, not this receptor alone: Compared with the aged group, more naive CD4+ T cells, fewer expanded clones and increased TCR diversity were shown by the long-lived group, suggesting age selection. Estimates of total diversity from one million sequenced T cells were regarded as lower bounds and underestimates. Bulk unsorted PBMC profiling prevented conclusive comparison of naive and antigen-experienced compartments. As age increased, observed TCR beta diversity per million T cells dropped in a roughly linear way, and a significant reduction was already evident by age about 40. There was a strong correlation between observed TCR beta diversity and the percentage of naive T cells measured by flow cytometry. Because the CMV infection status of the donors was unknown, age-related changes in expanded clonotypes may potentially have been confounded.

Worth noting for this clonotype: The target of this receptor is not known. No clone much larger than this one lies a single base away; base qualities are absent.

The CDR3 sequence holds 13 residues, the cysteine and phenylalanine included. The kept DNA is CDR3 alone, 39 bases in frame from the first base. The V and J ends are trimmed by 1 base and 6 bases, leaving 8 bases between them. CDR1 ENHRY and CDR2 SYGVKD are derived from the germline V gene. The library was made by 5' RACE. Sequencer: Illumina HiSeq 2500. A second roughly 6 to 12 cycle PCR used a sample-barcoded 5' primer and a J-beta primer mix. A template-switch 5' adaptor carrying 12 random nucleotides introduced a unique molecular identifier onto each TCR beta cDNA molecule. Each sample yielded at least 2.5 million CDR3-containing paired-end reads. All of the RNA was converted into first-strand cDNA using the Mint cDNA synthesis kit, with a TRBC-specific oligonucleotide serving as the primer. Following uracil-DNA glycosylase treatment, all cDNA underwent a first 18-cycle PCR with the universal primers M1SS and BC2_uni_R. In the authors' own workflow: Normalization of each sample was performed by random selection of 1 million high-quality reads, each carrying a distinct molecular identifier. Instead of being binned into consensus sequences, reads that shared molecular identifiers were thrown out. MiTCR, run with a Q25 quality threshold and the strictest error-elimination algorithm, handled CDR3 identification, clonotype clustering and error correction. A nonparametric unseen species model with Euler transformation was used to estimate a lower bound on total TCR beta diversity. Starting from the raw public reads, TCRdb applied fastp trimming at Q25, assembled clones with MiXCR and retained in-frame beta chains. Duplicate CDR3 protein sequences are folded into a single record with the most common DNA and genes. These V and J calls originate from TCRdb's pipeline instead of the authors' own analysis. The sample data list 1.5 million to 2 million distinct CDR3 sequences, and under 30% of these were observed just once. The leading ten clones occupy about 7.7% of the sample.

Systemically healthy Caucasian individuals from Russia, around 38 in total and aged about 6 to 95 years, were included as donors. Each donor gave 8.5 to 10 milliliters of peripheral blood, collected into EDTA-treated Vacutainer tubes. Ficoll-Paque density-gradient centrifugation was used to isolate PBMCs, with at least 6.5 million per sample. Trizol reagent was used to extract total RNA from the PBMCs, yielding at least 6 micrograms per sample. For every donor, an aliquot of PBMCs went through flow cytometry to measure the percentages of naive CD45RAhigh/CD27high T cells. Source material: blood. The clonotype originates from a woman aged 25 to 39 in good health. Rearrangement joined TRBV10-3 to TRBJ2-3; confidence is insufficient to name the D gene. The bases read TGTGCCATCAGTGAGTTTGAGAGGGATACGCAGTATTTT. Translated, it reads CAISEFERDTQYF.